One sample yielded the 2 T cell receptor beta chains listed below, sequenced in a study of blood T cell repertoires in COVID-19. The repertoire was sequenced with immunoSEQ multiplex PCR; TCRdb's copy has only in-frame clones and lacks some. The table has about 360,000 clones, more than 75% seen once; the top ten hold 1% to 1.5%. Input material: PBMCs or T cells enriched from blood (not recorded which). The receptors derive from a man in his thirties or forties who had recovered from COVID-19.

The chain recombines TRBV10-3 with TRBJ1-2; 7 bases fit TRBD1. The CDR3 spans 13 residues. The V gene's germline CDR1 is ENHRY and CDR2 SYGVKD. V dropped 3 bases and J dropped 4; count of bases not matched to a gene: 2. The CDR3 sequence is CAISDSGGYGYTF. In DNA form, the CDR3 reads TGTGCCATCAGTGACTCAGGGGGCTATGGCTACACCTTC.

The V and J genes are TRBV18 and TRBJ1-1; 8 positions agree with TRBD1. The CDR3 runs to 17 residues. Germline-derived CDR1 and CDR2 are KGHSH and LQKENI. With 0 bases clipped from V and 5 bases from J, the junction kept 11 bases outside the gene matches. The CDR3 coding sequence is TGTGCCAGCTCACCACCGGGCAGGGGGCCTCAGGGTACTGAAGCTTTCTTT. Translated: CASSPPGRGPQGTEAFF.